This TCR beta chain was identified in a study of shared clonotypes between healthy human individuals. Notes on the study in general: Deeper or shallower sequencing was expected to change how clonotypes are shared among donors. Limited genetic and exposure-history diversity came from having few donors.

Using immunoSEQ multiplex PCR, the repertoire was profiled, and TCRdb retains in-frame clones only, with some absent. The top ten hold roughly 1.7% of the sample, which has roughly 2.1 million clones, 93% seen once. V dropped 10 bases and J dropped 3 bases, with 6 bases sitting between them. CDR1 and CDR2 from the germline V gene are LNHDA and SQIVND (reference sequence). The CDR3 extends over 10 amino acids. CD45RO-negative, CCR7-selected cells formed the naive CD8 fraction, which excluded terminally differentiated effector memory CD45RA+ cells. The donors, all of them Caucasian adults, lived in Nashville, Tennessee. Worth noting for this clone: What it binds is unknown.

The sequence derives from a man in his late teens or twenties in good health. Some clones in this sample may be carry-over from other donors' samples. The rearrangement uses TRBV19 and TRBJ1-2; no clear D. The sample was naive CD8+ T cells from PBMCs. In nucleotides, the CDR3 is TGTGCCATATACGACTATGGCTACACCTTC. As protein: CAIYDYGYTF.